This T cell receptor beta chain was captured in a study of blood T cell repertoires in COVID-19. About the study: From the United States, Italy and Spain came samples of acute and convalescent COVID-19. Sample material is recorded as cDNA or gDNA derived from T cells, B-cell-depleted T cells, or PBMCs.

Authors' methods: It was from reference gene primer amplification that nucleated cell counts were estimated. The method was immunoSEQ multiplex PCR; TCRdb's version includes in-frame clones alone and lacks a portion of them. V and J calls and clone size come straight from that table; D and trimming were deduced from the DNA. The sample lists about 170,000 clones; around 90% were seen once. During active infection, Seattle patients enrolled and were then monitored through disease. CDR3 size: 14 residues. Per germline, CDR1 MNHNS and CDR2 SASEGT. V was pared by 1 base and J by 1 base, with 7 bases between.

Sequencing input: peripheral blood. The receptor was isolated from a woman of 80 years or more with COVID-19, enrolled during active disease. The rearrangement joins TRBV6-1 to TRBJ2-5; weak D call: TRBD1 (6 bases). The CDR3 DNA sequence: TGTGCCAGCAGTGAAGAGGGGGTCCAAGAGACCCAGTACTTC. It specifies CASSEEGVQETQYF.